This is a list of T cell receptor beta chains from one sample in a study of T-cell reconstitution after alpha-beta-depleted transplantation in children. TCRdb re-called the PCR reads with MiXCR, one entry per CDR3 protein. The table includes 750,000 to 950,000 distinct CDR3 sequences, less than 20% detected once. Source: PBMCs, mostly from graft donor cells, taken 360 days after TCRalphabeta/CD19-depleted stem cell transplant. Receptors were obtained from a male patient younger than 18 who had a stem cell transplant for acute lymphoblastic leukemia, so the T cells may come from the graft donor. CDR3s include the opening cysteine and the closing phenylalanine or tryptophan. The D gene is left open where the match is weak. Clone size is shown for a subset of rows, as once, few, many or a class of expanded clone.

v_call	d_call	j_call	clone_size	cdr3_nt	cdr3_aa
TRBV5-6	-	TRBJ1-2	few	TGTGCCAGCAGCTTGGGGGCCGGGGTCACTCGGAACTATGGCTACACCTTC	CASSLGAGVTRNYGYTF
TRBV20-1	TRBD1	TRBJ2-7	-	TGCAGTGCCGACTACCCTAGGGGGCGCGGGTTCTACGAGCAGTACTTC	CSADYPRGRGFYEQYF
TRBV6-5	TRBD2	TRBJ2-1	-	TGTGCCAGCAGTTACGGGGGACTAGCGGGAATTAGTGGCTCCTACAATGAGCAGTTCTTC	CASSYGGLAGISGSYNEQFF
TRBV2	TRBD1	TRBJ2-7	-	TGTGCTGGAGGGACAGGTTTTCACGAGCAGTACTTC	CAGGTGFHEQYF
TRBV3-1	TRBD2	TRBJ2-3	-	TGTGCCAGCAGCCAGTGGGGTAGCGGGAGTTTGGAGGATACGCAGTATTTT	CASSQWGSGSLEDTQYF
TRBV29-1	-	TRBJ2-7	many	TGCAGCGTTGACCAGGGCTACGAGCAGTACTTC	CSVDQGYEQYF
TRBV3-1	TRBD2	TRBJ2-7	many	TGTGCCAGCAGTCAGACTAGCGGGTCCTCCTACGAGCAGTACTTC	CASSQTSGSSYEQYF
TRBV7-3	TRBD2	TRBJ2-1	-	TGTGCCAGCAGCTTAACTACGGGAGCGGGAACTGAGCAGTTCTTC	CASSLTTGAGTEQFF
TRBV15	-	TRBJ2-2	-	TGTGCCACCAGCAGAGTGGCGATTTTAACCGGGGAGCTGTTTTTT	CATSRVAILTGELFF
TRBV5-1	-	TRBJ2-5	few	TGCGCCAGCAGCTTGGACGGGGTGGGTGACCAGTACTTC	CASSLDGVGDQYF
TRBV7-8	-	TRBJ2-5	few	TGTGCCAGCAGCTTAGTCCCTAGGGGGATTGAGACCCAGTACTTC	CASSLVPRGIETQYF
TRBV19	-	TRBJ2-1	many	TGTGCCAGTAGCACAGGGAACCCCTACAATGAGCAGTTCTTC	CASSTGNPYNEQFF
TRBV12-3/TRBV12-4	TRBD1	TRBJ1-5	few	TGTGCCAGCAGCCGGGACAGAGCTTACAATCAGCCCCAGCATTTT	CASSRDRAYNQPQHF
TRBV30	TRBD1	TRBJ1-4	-	TGTGCCTGGTCACTAGGGACAGGGAATGAAAAACTGTTTTTT	CAWSLGTGNEKLFF
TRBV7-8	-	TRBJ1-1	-	TGTGCCAGCAGCTTAGAGCAAGGGGTGCGAGGTAAAGCTTTCTTT	CASSLEQGVRGKAFF
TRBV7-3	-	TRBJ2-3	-	TGTGCCAGCAGCTCCACAGGATACACAGATACGCAGTATTTT	CASSSTGYTDTQYF
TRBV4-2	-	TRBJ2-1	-	TGTGCCAGCAGCCAAGTCGGACAGGCGGGGGGTGATGGTGAGCAGTTCTTC	CASSQVGQAGGDGEQFF
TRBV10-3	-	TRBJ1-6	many	TGTGCCATCAGTGAGTGGGGGACGACCTCACCCCTCCACTTT	CAISEWGTTSPLHF
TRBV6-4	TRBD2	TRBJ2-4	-	TGTGCCAGCAGTTTTGTGTGGGTAGCGGGAGAGGGGAAAAACATTCAGTACTTC	CASSFVWVAGEGKNIQYF
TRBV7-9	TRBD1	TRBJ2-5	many	TGTGCCAGCAGCCCTCGGACAGGGGGCGGCCAAGAGACCCAGTACTTC	CASSPRTGGGQETQYF
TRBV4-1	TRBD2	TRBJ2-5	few	TGCGCCAGCAAACGAACCCCCCTAGCGGGACAAGAGACCCAGTACTTC	CASKRTPLAGQETQYF
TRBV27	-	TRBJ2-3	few	TGTGCCAGCGGGGGTAGGCAGGGCTCAGATACGCAGTATTTT	CASGGRQGSDTQYF
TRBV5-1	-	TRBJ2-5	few	TGCGCCAGCAGCTTGGGATGGTTCCAAGAGACCCAGTACTTC	CASSLGWFQETQYF
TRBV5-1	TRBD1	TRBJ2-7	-	TGCGCCAGCAGCCCCAGGGTTAGGGACAGGTCCTCCTGGCAGTACTTC	CASSPRVRDRSSWQYF
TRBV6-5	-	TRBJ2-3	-	TGTGCCAGCAGTTACGCGACACGACCCACAGATACGCAGTATTTT	CASSYATRPTDTQYF
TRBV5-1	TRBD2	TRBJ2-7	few	TGCGCCAGCAGCTTAGGTCCAGCGGGAGTAACTTACGAGCAGTACTTC	CASSLGPAGVTYEQYF
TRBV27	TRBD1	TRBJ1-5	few	TGTGCCAGCAGTTTATCGGGACAGCCACAGCCCCAGCATTTT	CASSLSGQPQPQHF
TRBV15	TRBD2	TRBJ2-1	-	TGTGCCACCAGCACAAGAGTGGGGCTAGCGGGCTCTAATGAGCAGTTCTTC	CATSTRVGLAGSNEQFF
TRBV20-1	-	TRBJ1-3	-	TGCAGTGCCCTGCGGGACGGGATATCTGGAAACACCATATATTTT	CSALRDGISGNTIYF
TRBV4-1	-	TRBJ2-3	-	TGCGCCAGCAGCCGTTACAGGGTGTCCCCAGATACGCAGTATTTT	CASSRYRVSPDTQYF
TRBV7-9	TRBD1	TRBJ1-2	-	TGTGCCAGCAGCTTAGCCAGACCAGGGACAGACTATGGCTACACCTTC	CASSLARPGTDYGYTF
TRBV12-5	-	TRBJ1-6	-	TGTGCTAGTGGTTTCCTGATCACCAATCACTATAATTCACCCCTCCACTTT	CASGFLITNHYNSPLHF
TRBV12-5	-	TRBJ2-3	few	TGTGCTAGTGGTTTGCCACTCTCCGATACGCAGTATTTT	CASGLPLSDTQYF
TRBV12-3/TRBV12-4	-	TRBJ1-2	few	TGTGCCAGCAGTCCCTTGGGGGTTAACTATGGCTACACCTTC	CASSPLGVNYGYTF
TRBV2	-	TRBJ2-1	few	TGTGCCAGCCTCGGGGGTTACAATGAGCAGTTCTTC	CASLGGYNEQFF
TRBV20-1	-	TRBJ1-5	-	TGCAGTGCCCAAGAGACGGTTCCGTCGCTTCACGGGAGCAATCAGCCACAGCATTTT	CSAQETVPSLHGSNQPQHF
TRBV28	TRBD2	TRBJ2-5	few	TGTGCCAGCAGTTTCGGGAGGGGCAGGGAAAAGTGGAGGAAAACCCAGTACTTC	CASSFGRGREKWRKTQYF
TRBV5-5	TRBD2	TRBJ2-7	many	TGTGCCAGCAGCTTGGCGGTAGCGGGTGACTACGAGCAGTACTTC	CASSLAVAGDYEQYF
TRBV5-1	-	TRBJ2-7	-	TGCGCCAGCAGCTTTGGGCAGGGGTTCAACGAGCAGTACTTC	CASSFGQGFNEQYF
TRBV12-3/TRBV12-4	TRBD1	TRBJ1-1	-	TGTGCCAGCAGTTCCAACAGGGGAAGAGGGACTGAAGCTTTCTTT	CASSSNRGRGTEAFF
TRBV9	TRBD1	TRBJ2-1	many	TGTGCCAGCAGCGTAGGGGGGACAGGGGGGTACAATGAGCAGTTCTTC	CASSVGGTGGYNEQFF
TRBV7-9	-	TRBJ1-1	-	TGTGCCAGCAGCTCCCGAGGGGCCGGGGCTGAAGCTTTCTTT	CASSSRGAGAEAFF
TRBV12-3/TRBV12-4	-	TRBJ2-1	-	TGTGCCAGCAGTTTGGTCGGTACTCGTTTATACAATGAGCAGTTCTTC	CASSLVGTRLYNEQFF
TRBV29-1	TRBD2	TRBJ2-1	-	TGCAGCGCCGGGGGAGGGACCTCCTACAATGAGCAGTTCTTC	CSAGGGTSYNEQFF
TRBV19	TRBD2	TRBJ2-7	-	TGTGCCAGTAGTCCGAAGGGACTAGCGGGAGACTACGAGCAGTACTTC	CASSPKGLAGDYEQYF
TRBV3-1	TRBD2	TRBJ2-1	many	TGTGCCAGCATAAGTAGCGGGAGGACCAACGTTTCCTACAATGAGCAGTTCTTC	CASISSGRTNVSYNEQFF
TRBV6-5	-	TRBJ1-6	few	TGTGCCAGCAGTTGGTCAGGGGAGAGAAATTCACCCCTCCACTTT	CASSWSGERNSPLHF
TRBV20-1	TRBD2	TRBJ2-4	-	TGCAGTGCTCCCGTTCTAGCGGGAGGGCAGGGGGACATTCAGTACTTC	CSAPVLAGGQGDIQYF
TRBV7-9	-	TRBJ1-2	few	TGTGCCAGCAGCTTAGGTCTGAGGCAGGGCAGAGGCTACACCTTC	CASSLGLRQGRGYTF
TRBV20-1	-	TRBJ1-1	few	TGCAGTGCTAGCCAGCTGAACACTGAAGCTTTCTTT	CSASQLNTEAFF
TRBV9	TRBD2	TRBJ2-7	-	TGTGCCAGCAGCGTAAAAGCGGGAGGGGCCTACGAGCAGTACTTC	CASSVKAGGAYEQYF